The rows below give T cell receptor beta chains drawn from one sample of a study of cytomegalovirus exposure and HLA in healthy donors. Profiled with immunoSEQ multiplex PCR; TCRdb holds only in-frame clones, not every one. The top ten clones hold 6.7% of a sample with around 160,000 clones, 60% to 80% of them seen once. The specimen sequenced was PBMCs. The receptors derive from a woman in her forties in good health and CMV-seropositive. The CDR3 runs from the conserved cysteine through the conserved F or W. Fields, in order: clone size, D gene, V gene, J gene, CDR3 DNA, CDR3 protein. A D gene is named only where the DNA matches it firmly. Rows may omit the clone size; those that give it use once, few, many or a size class.

clone size: -; D gene: TRBD1; V gene: TRBV6-6; J gene: TRBJ2-5; CDR3 DNA: TGTGCCAGCAGTTACCCCGACAGGGGCCAAGAGACCCAGTACTTC; CDR3 protein: CASSYPDRGQETQYF
clone size: -; D gene: -; V gene: TRBV28; J gene: TRBJ2-2; CDR3 DNA: TGTGCCAGCATCCCTTGGAACACCGGGGAGCTGTTTTTT; CDR3 protein: CASIPWNTGELFF
clone size: -; D gene: TRBD1; V gene: TRBV18; J gene: TRBJ2-7; CDR3 DNA: TGTGCCAGCTCACCGACAGGGAACTCCTACGAGCAGTACTTC; CDR3 protein: CASSPTGNSYEQYF
clone size: -; D gene: TRBD1; V gene: TRBV7-2; J gene: TRBJ1-1; CDR3 DNA: TGTGCCAGCAGCTTCGGGACAGGGGGCATGACTGAAGCTTTCTTT; CDR3 protein: CASSFGTGGMTEAFF
clone size: -; D gene: TRBD1; V gene: TRBV30; J gene: TRBJ1-1; CDR3 DNA: TGTGCCTCCGACAGGGCCCTTTCTGAAGCTTTCTTT; CDR3 protein: CASDRALSEAFF
clone size: -; D gene: TRBD2; V gene: TRBV18; J gene: TRBJ2-7; CDR3 DNA: TGTGCCAGCTCACGGACTAGCGGGGTTACCTACGAGCAGTACTTC; CDR3 protein: CASSRTSGVTYEQYF
clone size: -; D gene: TRBD2; V gene: TRBV4-2; J gene: TRBJ2-2; CDR3 DNA: TGTGCCAGCAGCCTTTGGGACTACGCGAACACCGGGGAGCTGTTTTTT; CDR3 protein: CASSLWDYANTGELFF
clone size: -; D gene: TRBD2; V gene: TRBV30; J gene: TRBJ2-7; CDR3 DNA: TGTGCCTGGAGTCGGGGGTTAGCGGGCTACGAGCAGTACTTC; CDR3 protein: CAWSRGLAGYEQYF
clone size: -; D gene: -; V gene: TRBV15; J gene: TRBJ2-7; CDR3 DNA: TGTGCCACCAGCAGAGATCAAACGGGCTCCTACGAGCAGTACTTC; CDR3 protein: CATSRDQTGSYEQYF
clone size: -; D gene: -; V gene: TRBV27; J gene: TRBJ1-5; CDR3 DNA: TGTGCCAGCAGTCCGATCCCGCAGGGTGTCCAGCCCCAGCATTTT; CDR3 protein: CASSPIPQGVQPQHF
clone size: -; D gene: TRBD2; V gene: TRBV7-2; J gene: TRBJ2-4; CDR3 DNA: TGTGCCAGCAGCCAAATGACTAGCGTGGGAAACATTCAGTACTTC; CDR3 protein: CASSQMTSVGNIQYF
clone size: -; D gene: -; V gene: TRBV7-9; J gene: TRBJ1-1; CDR3 DNA: TGTGCCAGCAGCGACAGCCCAAACACTGAAGCTTTCTTT; CDR3 protein: CASSDSPNTEAFF
clone size: -; D gene: TRBD1; V gene: TRBV11-2; J gene: TRBJ2-5; CDR3 DNA: TGTGCCAGCAGCTTGGACAGGCAGACCCAGTACTTC; CDR3 protein: CASSLDRQTQYF
clone size: -; D gene: -; V gene: TRBV9; J gene: TRBJ1-6; CDR3 DNA: TGTGCCAGCAGCCTCGGGGGGGTGGCATCACCCCTCCACTTT; CDR3 protein: CASSLGGVASPLHF
clone size: -; D gene: TRBD1; V gene: TRBV5-1; J gene: TRBJ2-3; CDR3 DNA: TGCGCCAGCCGAACTGGGCCAGGGGGCGGAACAGATACGCAGTATTTT; CDR3 protein: CASRTGPGGGTDTQYF
clone size: -; D gene: TRBD1; V gene: TRBV6-6; J gene: TRBJ2-2; CDR3 DNA: TGTGCCAGCAGTTCTCGACAGGGGGGAAACACCGGGGAGCTGTTTTTT; CDR3 protein: CASSSRQGGNTGELFF
clone size: once; D gene: TRBD1; V gene: TRBV19; J gene: TRBJ1-1; CDR3 DNA: TGTGCCAGTCGGGACAGCCAAATTGCAAACACTGAAGCTTTCTTT; CDR3 protein: CASRDSQIANTEAFF
clone size: -; D gene: -; V gene: TRBV4-2; J gene: TRBJ1-2; CDR3 DNA: TGTGCCAGCAGCCAAGATTATTTAAGGACTTCCGATGGCTACACCTTC; CDR3 protein: CASSQDYLRTSDGYTF
clone size: -; D gene: -; V gene: TRBV6-1; J gene: TRBJ1-1; CDR3 DNA: TGTGCCAGCAGGCCGGTGCGGGACACTGAAGCTTTCTTT; CDR3 protein: CASRPVRDTEAFF
clone size: -; D gene: TRBD1; V gene: TRBV6-5; J gene: TRBJ2-7; CDR3 DNA: TGTGCCAGCAGTTACGGGACAGGCTACGAGCAGTACTTC; CDR3 protein: CASSYGTGYEQYF
clone size: -; D gene: -; V gene: TRBV9; J gene: TRBJ1-1; CDR3 DNA: TGTGCCAGCAGCCCCTCGTATCATGACAGTGTGAACACTGAAGCTTTCTTT; CDR3 protein: CASSPSYHDSVNTEAFF
clone size: -; D gene: TRBD2; V gene: TRBV9; J gene: TRBJ2-1; CDR3 DNA: TGTGCCAGCAGCGGACAAGCGGGGGGCCTCAATGAGCAGTTCTTC; CDR3 protein: CASSGQAGGLNEQFF
clone size: -; D gene: TRBD1; V gene: TRBV15; J gene: TRBJ1-4; CDR3 DNA: TGTGCCACCAGCAGGCCCGGGACAGGCGAAAAACTGTTTTTT; CDR3 protein: CATSRPGTGEKLFF
clone size: few; D gene: -; V gene: TRBV10-3; J gene: TRBJ1-2; CDR3 DNA: TGTGCCATCAGTGACCAGACAGGCTATGGCTACACCTTC; CDR3 protein: CAISDQTGYGYTF
clone size: -; D gene: -; V gene: TRBV2; J gene: TRBJ1-2; CDR3 DNA: TGTGCCAGCAGTGAAGCCTTAAACTATGGCTACACCTTC; CDR3 protein: CASSEALNYGYTF
clone size: -; D gene: TRBD1; V gene: TRBV6-6; J gene: TRBJ2-7; CDR3 DNA: TGTGCCAGCAGCAGGGGACAGGCAATGACCTCCTACGAGCAGTACTTC; CDR3 protein: CASSRGQAMTSYEQYF
clone size: -; D gene: -; V gene: TRBV5-1; J gene: TRBJ2-2; CDR3 DNA: TGCGCCAGCAGCTTTCAGGGCCCGAACACCGGGGAGCTGTTTTTT; CDR3 protein: CASSFQGPNTGELFF
clone size: -; D gene: -; V gene: TRBV18; J gene: TRBJ1-1; CDR3 DNA: TGTGCCAGCTCAAGGGACCGGGACAAAGTCACTGAAGCTTTCTTT; CDR3 protein: CASSRDRDKVTEAFF
clone size: once; D gene: -; V gene: TRBV4-1; J gene: TRBJ1-4; CDR3 DNA: TGCGCCAGCAGCCAAGATGGTCGGGTAACGGGAGAAGCAACTAATGAAAAACTGTTTTTT; CDR3 protein: CASSQDGRVTGEATNEKLFF
clone size: -; D gene: TRBD2; V gene: TRBV4-2; J gene: TRBJ2-1; CDR3 DNA: TGTGCCAGCAGCCAAGATTTAACTAGCGGGAAAAATGAGCAGTTCTTC; CDR3 protein: CASSQDLTSGKNEQFF
clone size: -; D gene: -; V gene: TRBV9; J gene: TRBJ1-1; CDR3 DNA: TGTGCCAGCAGCGAGGGGGGGGCAGAAGCTTTCTTT; CDR3 protein: CASSEGGAEAFF
clone size: few; D gene: -; V gene: TRBV6-1; J gene: TRBJ2-1; CDR3 DNA: TGTGCCAGCCAGACAATGAATGAGCAGTTCTTC; CDR3 protein: CASQTMNEQFF
clone size: -; D gene: -; V gene: TRBV5-5; J gene: TRBJ2-1; CDR3 DNA: TGTGCCAGCAGCTTAGTTACTATTATAAACAATGAGCAGTTCTTC; CDR3 protein: CASSLVTIINNEQFF
clone size: -; D gene: -; V gene: TRBV5-1; J gene: TRBJ2-7; CDR3 DNA: TGCGCCAGCAGCTTGGTTCAGCCAGGGGCCCACGAGCAGTACTTC; CDR3 protein: CASSLVQPGAHEQYF
clone size: -; D gene: -; V gene: TRBV4-2; J gene: TRBJ2-3; CDR3 DNA: TGTGCCAGCAGCCAACTAAATACGCAGTATTTT; CDR3 protein: CASSQLNTQYF
clone size: -; D gene: TRBD1; V gene: TRBV20-1; J gene: TRBJ2-1; CDR3 DNA: TGCAGTGCTGACCGCCCGACAGGGGGATTCTTC; CDR3 protein: CSADRPTGGFF
clone size: -; D gene: TRBD2; V gene: TRBV30; J gene: TRBJ2-2; CDR3 DNA: TGTGCCTGGAGCTTCATTAGCGGGGGAAACACCGGGGAGCTGTTTTTT; CDR3 protein: CAWSFISGGNTGELFF
clone size: -; D gene: TRBD1; V gene: TRBV18; J gene: TRBJ1-5; CDR3 DNA: TGTGCCAGCTCACCACAAACGGGACAGGGAGGGGGTCAGCCCCAGCATTTT; CDR3 protein: CASSPQTGQGGGQPQHF
clone size: -; D gene: -; V gene: TRBV7-6; J gene: TRBJ2-2; CDR3 DNA: TGTGCGGGAGGATCGGGCAGCATCACCGGGGAGCTGTTTTTT; CDR3 protein: CAGGSGSITGELFF
clone size: -; D gene: TRBD1; V gene: TRBV6-1; J gene: TRBJ1-1; CDR3 DNA: TGTGCCAGCAGTGACGACAGGGGGATTAACACTGAAGCTTTCTTT; CDR3 protein: CASSDDRGINTEAFF
clone size: -; D gene: TRBD1; V gene: TRBV2; J gene: TRBJ1-4; CDR3 DNA: TGTGCCAGCAGTGAAGCCGCAGGGGGTGGGGAAAAACTGTTTTTT; CDR3 protein: CASSEAAGGGEKLFF
clone size: medium-sized; D gene: -; V gene: TRBV5-1; J gene: TRBJ2-2; CDR3 DNA: TGCGCCAGCAGCATGGTCTACACCGGGGAGCTGTTTTTT; CDR3 protein: CASSMVYTGELFF
clone size: -; D gene: TRBD2; V gene: TRBV29-1; J gene: TRBJ2-7; CDR3 DNA: TGCAGCGTTACCCGGACTAGCGGGGGCTCCTGCGAGCAGTACTTC; CDR3 protein: CSVTRTSGGSCEQYF
clone size: few; D gene: TRBD1; V gene: TRBV29-1; J gene: TRBJ1-4; CDR3 DNA: TGCAGCGGACAGGGGGCCCATGAAAAACTGTTTTTT; CDR3 protein: CSGQGAHEKLFF
clone size: -; D gene: TRBD2; V gene: TRBV5-1; J gene: TRBJ2-5; CDR3 DNA: TGCGCCAGCAGCACCAGGACTAGCGGGGGGGGACAAGAGACCCAGTACTTC; CDR3 protein: CASSTRTSGGGQETQYF
clone size: -; D gene: TRBD1; V gene: TRBV18; J gene: TRBJ1-1; CDR3 DNA: TGTGCCAGCTCAAGGGGACAGTCGGACACTGAAGCTTTCTTT; CDR3 protein: CASSRGQSDTEAFF